The source of this T cell receptor beta chain is a study of blood T cell repertoires in COVID-19. The overall study: Samples of COVID-19 (acute and convalescent) were obtained from the United States, Italy and Spain. PBMCs, B-cell-depleted T cells, or T cells provided the cDNA or gDNA that made up the material.

This clone has just one count. J was trimmed by 4 bases and V by 3 bases; bases with no gene match: 10. The germline V gene has CDR1 SGHDN and CDR2 FVKESK. This CDR3 region has 16 residues. In the original analysis: Quantification of nucleated cells was approximated via reference gene primer amplification. Assay used: immunoSEQ multiplex PCR; TCRdb lists only in-frame clones, some missing. V and J calls and clone size are given by that table; D and trimming were obtained from the DNA. The sample has 380,000 or so clones; around 92% are singletons. This chain uses TRBV14 with TRBJ2-5; 8 bases fit TRBD1. The sample consisted of peripheral blood. The sequence was obtained from a middle-aged man with acute or convalescent COVID-19. The CDR3 nucleotides are TGTGCCAGCAGCCACGACTTTGGACAGGGAGGAGAGACCCAGTACTTC. Encoded protein: CASSHDFGQGGETQYF. Using reference TRBV14 and TRBJ2-5 for the parts outside the CDR3, the full variable domain is EAGVTQFPSHSVIEKGQTVTLRCDPISGHDNLYWYRRVMGKEIKFLLHFVKESKQDESGMPNNRFLAERTGGTYSTLKVQPAELEDSGVYFCASSHDFGQGGETQYFGPGTRLLVL.